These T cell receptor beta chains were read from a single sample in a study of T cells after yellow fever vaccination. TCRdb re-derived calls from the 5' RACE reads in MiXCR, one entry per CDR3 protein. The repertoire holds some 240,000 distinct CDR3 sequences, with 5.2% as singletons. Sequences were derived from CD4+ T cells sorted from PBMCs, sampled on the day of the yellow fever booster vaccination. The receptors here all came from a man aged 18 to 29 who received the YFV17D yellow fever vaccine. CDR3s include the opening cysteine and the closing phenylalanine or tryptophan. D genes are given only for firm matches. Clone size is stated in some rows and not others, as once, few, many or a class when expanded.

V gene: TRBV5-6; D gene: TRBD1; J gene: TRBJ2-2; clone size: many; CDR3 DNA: TGTGCCAGCAGCACTGGACAGGGGGCCGGGGAGCTGTTTTTT; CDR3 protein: CASSTGQGAGELFF
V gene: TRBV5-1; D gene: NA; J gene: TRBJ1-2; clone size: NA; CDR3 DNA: TGCGCCAGCAGCTTGCGGGAAAGGACAGCTAACTATGGCTACACCTTC; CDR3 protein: CASSLRERTANYGYTF
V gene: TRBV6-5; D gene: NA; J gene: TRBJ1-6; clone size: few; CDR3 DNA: TGTGCCAGCAGTTACTCGAGAGGGGTAAGATCGGCCCTCCACTTT; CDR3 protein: CASSYSRGVRSALHF
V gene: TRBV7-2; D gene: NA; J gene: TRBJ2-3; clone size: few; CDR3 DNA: TGTGCCAGCAGCCCGGGGCCGCGAAGGGGTGGAGGTACGCAGTATTTT; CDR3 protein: CASSPGPRRGGGTQYF
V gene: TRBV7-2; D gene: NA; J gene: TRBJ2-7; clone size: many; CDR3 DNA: TGTGCCAGCAACCTCCGCGGGGGCGGGGACTACGAGCAGTACTTC; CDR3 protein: CASNLRGGGDYEQYF
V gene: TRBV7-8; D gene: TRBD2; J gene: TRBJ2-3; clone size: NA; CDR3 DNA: TGTGCCAGCAGCTTAGGGGGCCGTGGAGCGGGGGGGTCAGATACGCAGTATTTT; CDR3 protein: CASSLGGRGAGGSDTQYF
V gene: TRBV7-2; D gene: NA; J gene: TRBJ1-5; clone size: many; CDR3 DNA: TGTGCCAGCAGCTCACGAAGTAGCAATCAGCCCCAGCATTTT; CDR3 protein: CASSSRSSNQPQHF
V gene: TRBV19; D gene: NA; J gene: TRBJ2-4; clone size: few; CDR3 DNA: TGTGCCACCGGGCCCATGAGCATTCAGTACTTC; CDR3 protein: CATGPMSIQYF
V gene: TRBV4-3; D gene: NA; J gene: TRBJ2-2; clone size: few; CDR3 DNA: TGCGCCAGCAGCCTGATGGGCGGGGAGCTGTTTTTT; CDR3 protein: CASSLMGGELFF
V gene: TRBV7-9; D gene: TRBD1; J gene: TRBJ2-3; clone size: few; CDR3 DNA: TGTGCCAGCAGCCGGGGACAGTCCATATCCACAGATACGCAGTATTTT; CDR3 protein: CASSRGQSISTDTQYF
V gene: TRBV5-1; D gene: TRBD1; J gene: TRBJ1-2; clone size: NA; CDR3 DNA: TGCGCCAGCCATTATCCGGGACAGGGACAGAGCTACACCTTC; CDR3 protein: CASHYPGQGQSYTF
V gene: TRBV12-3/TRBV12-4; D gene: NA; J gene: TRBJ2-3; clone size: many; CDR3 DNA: TGTGCCAGCAGTTTGGCGAATGCGCAGTATTTT; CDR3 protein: CASSLANAQYF
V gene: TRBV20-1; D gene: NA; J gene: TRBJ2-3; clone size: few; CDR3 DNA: TGCAGTGTCGGCGTACCGGGGGATACGCAGTATTTT; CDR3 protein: CSVGVPGDTQYF
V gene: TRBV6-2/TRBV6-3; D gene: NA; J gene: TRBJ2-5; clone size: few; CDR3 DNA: TGTGCCAGCAGTTACCAGGGTTTGGGGGAGACCCAGTACTTC; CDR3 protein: CASSYQGLGETQYF
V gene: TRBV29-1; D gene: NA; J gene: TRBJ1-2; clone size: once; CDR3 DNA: TGCAGCGTTGCCCTCAACTATGGCTACACCTTC; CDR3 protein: CSVALNYGYTF
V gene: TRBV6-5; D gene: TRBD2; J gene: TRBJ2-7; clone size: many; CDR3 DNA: TGTGCCAGCAGTTACTCGCGACTAGCGGGGGTCGAGCAGTACTTC; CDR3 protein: CASSYSRLAGVEQYF
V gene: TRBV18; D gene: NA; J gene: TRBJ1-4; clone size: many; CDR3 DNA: TGTGCCAGCTCACCAGCAGAAAAACTGTTTTTT; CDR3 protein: CASSPAEKLFF
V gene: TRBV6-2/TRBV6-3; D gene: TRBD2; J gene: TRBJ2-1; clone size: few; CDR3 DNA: TGTGCCAGCAGTTCCTCGGCGGGGGTCCATCAGTTCTTC; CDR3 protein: CASSSSAGVHQFF
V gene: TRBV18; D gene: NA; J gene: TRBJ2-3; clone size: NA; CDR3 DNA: TGTGCCAGCTCGGGACAAATGTTGCGCACAGATACGCAGTATTTT; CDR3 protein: CASSGQMLRTDTQYF
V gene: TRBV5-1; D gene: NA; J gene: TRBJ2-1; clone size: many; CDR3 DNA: TGCGCCAGCAGCTTGGGAGAGGGCTCCTACAATGAGCAGTTCTTC; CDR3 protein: CASSLGEGSYNEQFF
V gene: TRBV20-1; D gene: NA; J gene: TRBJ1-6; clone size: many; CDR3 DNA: TGCAGTGCTAGACCGCCGTTACCCAATTCACCCCTCCACTTT; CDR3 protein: CSARPPLPNSPLHF
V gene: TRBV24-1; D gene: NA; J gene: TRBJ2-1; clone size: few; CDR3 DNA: TGTGCCACCAGTGGGAGCGGGCACAATCACAATGAGCAGTTCTTC; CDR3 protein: CATSGSGHNHNEQFF
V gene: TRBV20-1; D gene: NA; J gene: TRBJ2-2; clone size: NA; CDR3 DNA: TGCAGTGCTAGGACACAGGGGAACACCGGGGAGCTGTTTTTT; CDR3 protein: CSARTQGNTGELFF
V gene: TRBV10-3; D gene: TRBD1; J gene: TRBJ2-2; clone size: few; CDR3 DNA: TGTGCCATCAGAGCCGGGACAGGGACCGGGGAGCTGTTTTTT; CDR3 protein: CAIRAGTGTGELFF
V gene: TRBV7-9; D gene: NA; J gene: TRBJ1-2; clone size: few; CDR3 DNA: TGTGCCAGCAGCCAGAGCACCCTTGGCTATGGCTACACCTTC; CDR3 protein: CASSQSTLGYGYTF
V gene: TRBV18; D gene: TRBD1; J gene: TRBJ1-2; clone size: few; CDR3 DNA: TGTGCCAGCTCACCATGGGGACAGGGTTATGGCTACACCTTC; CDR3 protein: CASSPWGQGYGYTF
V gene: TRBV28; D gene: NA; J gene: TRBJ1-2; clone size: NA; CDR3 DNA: TGTGCCAGCAGTTTCAGCGGGGGAATCTATGGCTACACCTTC; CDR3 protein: CASSFSGGIYGYTF